This T cell receptor beta chain was captured by sequencing in a study of cytomegalovirus exposure and HLA in healthy donors. Study-wide results and caveats: Immune exposure information available was restricted to CMV serostatus.

PCR was performed using 60 Vbeta and 13 Jbeta primers. The data were produced by immunoSEQ multiplex PCR, yet TCRdb's version contains in-frame clones alone and is incomplete. Of some 110,000 clones in the sample, 82% were seen once. CDR3 size: 13 residues. In germline, CDR1 is SGHTA, CDR2 FQGNSA. Trimming took 3 bases from V and 5 from J, leaving 10 bases between them. This clone was seen a single time. The antigen is not known. This clonotype originated in a man aged 25 to 40 in good health and CMV-seropositive. V and J are TRBV7-2 and TRBJ2-5, with no clear D. Material for sequencing was PBMCs. The CDR3 coding sequence is TGTGCCAGCAGCTTCTCTAGTTGGGAGACCCAGTACTTC. Encoded protein: CASSFSSWETQYF.